The TCR beta chain described here comes from a study of radiotherapy plus CTLA-4 blockade in lung cancer. TCRdb's table, derived via immunoSEQ multiplex PCR, lists solely in-frame clones and lacks some. There are 80,000 to 100,000 clones in the sample; about four fifths occur only once, and roughly 2.8% lies in the top ten. Study observations and caveats: Early shifts in blood T cell clones, with interferon-beta, reportedly predicted response best.

As for this clone: Antigen unknown.

Germline assignment: CDR1 ENHRY and CDR2 SYGVKD. The CDR3 runs 16 residues. The source is a human donor with non-small cell lung cancer who had a partial response to radiotherapy plus ipilimumab. Some clones in this sample may be carry-over from other donors' samples. The rearrangement uses TRBV10-3 and TRBJ1-5, with 7 bases lining up with TRBD1. The assigned J gene may be wrong: the sequence end matches TRBJ2-3 better. Sequenced material: peripheral blood, taken from a patient treated with radiotherapy plus ipilimumab. The CDR3 reads CATRDSKSNSNQPQYF. For the CDR3, the DNA is TGTGCCACAAGGGACAGTAAATCCAATAGCAATCAGCCCCAGTATTTT.